This T cell receptor beta chain was recorded in a study of T cells after yellow fever vaccination. Each CDR3 protein is one row after TCRdb ran MiXCR on the 5' RACE reads. The data contain 200,000 to 250,000 distinct CDR3 sequences, roughly 7.2% of them singletons. Only a few counts were recorded for this clonotype. The CDR3 extends over 13 amino acids. This chain links TRBV21-1 with TRBJ1-1; TRBD1 is the table's D call and was not checked against the DNA. TRBV21-1 is designated a pseudogene. The TCR comes from a man aged 25 to 40 who received the YFV17D yellow fever vaccine. Sequenced here: CD4+ T cells sorted from PBMCs, sampled 15 days after the yellow fever booster vaccination. The CDR3 loop reads CASSANQGREAFF. CDR3 in DNA: TGTGCCAGCAGCGCAAACCAGGGTCGTGAAGCTTTCTTT.